The 10 T cell receptor beta chains listed next were all sequenced from one sample in a study of tumor-infiltrating lymphocytes in primary liver carcinoma. Constant-region priming of about 520 ng total RNA yielded TCR beta cDNA. Libraries covering TCR beta were generated through three nested multiplex PCR rounds (using a slightly modified ARM-PCR). In the first two PCR rounds, TRBV1-TRBV30 forward primers were paired with a C-beta reverse primer, and each round lasted about 9 cycles. From the multiplex PCR reads, TCRdb called clonotypes with MiXCR, one entry per CDR3 protein. The table records around 60,000 distinct CDR3 sequences, roughly two thirds of them present only once. Co-extracted RNA and DNA came from around 18-30 mg of unsorted bulk tissue. The specimen was liver tumor tissue from sampling region 4. Subset reported: tumor region T4, right-lateral pole. The origin of the receptors is a middle-aged man with primary liver carcinoma and hepatitis B virus infection.

To note about this clonotype: The CDR3 end shows no conserved phenylalanine or tryptophan, and so a read error is likely. V and J are TRBV6-2 or TRBV6-3 and TRBJ2-1, with TRBD2 identical over 7 bases. After removal of 6 bases from V and 8 bases from J, the junction contained 10 bases not matched to a gene. The CDR3 spans 14 residues. Germline V lookup: CDR1 MNHEY, CDR2 SVGEGT. Here the CDR3 reads CASRASGWRDEQFL. In DNA, the CDR3 is TGTGCCAGCAGGGCTAGCGGTTGGCGGGATGAGCAGTTCCTC.

As to this clonotype: One end of the junction is discordant with germline, which a read error may explain. The chain has TRBV4-2 and TRBJ2-7, with D possibly TRBD1 on 5 matching bases. Germline CDR1 and CDR2: LGHNA and YNFKEQ. The CDR3 has 15 amino acids. CDR3 bases: TGTGTCAGCAGCCAAGTACAGGAAAGCTCCTATGAGCAGTACTTC. It translates to CVSSQVQESSYEQYF.

V usage is TRBV5-1 and J usage is TRBJ2-1, with TRBD1 matching 10 bases. Trimming at V came to 2 bases and at J to 4 bases, leaving 6 bases not matched to a gene. Germline CDR1 reads SGHRS; CDR2 reads YFSETQ. The CDR3 consists of 16 residues. The chain's CDR3 is CASSLRMGQGYNEQFF. DNA of the CDR3: TGCGCCAGCAGCTTAAGGATGGGACAGGGGTACAATGAGCAGTTCTTC.

A single count supports this clonotype. The CDR3 loop is CASRLAGFGTYEQYF. DNA for the CDR3: TGTGCCAGCAGACTAGCAGGATTTGGGACCTACGAGCAGTACTTC. V usage is TRBV6-1 and J usage is TRBJ2-7; TRBD2 is a possible D gene (6 bases). This CDR3 is 15 amino acids long. Germline V gives CDR1 MNHNS, CDR2 SASEGT. V was cut by 6 bases and J by 2 bases, with 17 bases left in between.

On this clonotype itself: Since the CDR3 does not end with the conserved phenylalanine or tryptophan, this likely comes from a read error. The chain has TRBV29-1 and TRBJ2-1; 12 bases agree with TRBD2. The CDR3 length is 13 residues. The germline V gene has CDR1 SQVTM and CDR2 ANQGSEA. CDR3 residues: CSGTSGKLYEQFL. CDR3 sequence (DNA): TGCAGCGGGACTAGCGGGAAGCTCTATGAACAGTTCTTA.

This clonotype was recorded only once. It is likely a read error, because the conserved phenylalanine at the end of the CDR3 is missing. The chain employs TRBV10-3 and TRBJ1-2; TRBD1 might be the D (6 bases). With 5 bases removed from V and 7 bases from J, the gap between germline ends came to 17 bases. This CDR3 has 14 residues. The V gene's germline CDR1 is ENHRY and CDR2 SYGVKD. Here the CDR3 reads CAISITGPTRGYTL. CDR3 sequence (DNA): TGTGCCATCAGTATTACAGGGCCAACTCGTGGCTACACCTTA.

This clonotype was detected many times. The gene calls are TRBV5-4 and TRBJ2-7, with unresolved D. Trimming cost V 4 bases and J 11 bases, with 16 bases left between them. The germline V gene encodes CDR1 SGHNT and CDR2 YYREEE (reference sequence). The CDR3 is 12 residues long. CDR3 region: CASSQDVGYKYF. CDR3 DNA: TGTGCCAGCAGCCAAGATGTGGGGTATAAGTACTTC.

To note about this clonotype: One junction end disagrees with the germline gene, perhaps due to a read error. This rearrangement joins TRBV6-1 to TRBJ2-1; 12 bases are a match to TRBD2. This CDR3 contains 17 residues. Per the germline V gene, CDR1 is MNHNS and CDR2 is SASEGT. CDR3 coding DNA: TGTGCCGGCAGTGAAGCGAATCTAGCGGGAGGGTGGAATGGGCAGTTCTTC. This translates into CAGSEANLAGGWNGQFF.

This sequence joins TRBV11-2 and TRBJ2-1; a possible D gene is TRBD1 (5 bases). CDR3 size: 15 residues. Trimming pared 7 bases from V and 11 bases from J, leaving 24 bases between. Germline CDR1 SGHAT, CDR2 FQNNGV. CDR3 sequence: CASNLVRTRGGKQFF. As DNA, the CDR3 is TGTGCCAGCAATTTAGTGAGGACAAGGGGCGGTAAGCAGTTCTTC.

This clonotype was seen more than once but under ten times. This chain joins TRBV20-1 and TRBJ2-1; TRBD2 is a possible D gene (5 bases). This CDR3 is 15 amino acids long. Trimming removed 4 bases from V and 1 base from J, with 14 bases in between. Germline lookup yields CDR1 DFQATT and CDR2 SNEGSKA (reference sequence). CDR3 sequence (DNA): TGCAGTGCTACCCCCGGACTCGGGTCCTACAATGAGCAGTTCTTC. This gives the protein CSATPGLGSYNEQFF.